The 12 T cell receptor beta chains given below trace back to one sample, sequenced in a study of OX40 agonist ivuxolimab in advanced cancers. Sequencing used immunoSEQ multiplex PCR; TCRdb keeps in-frame clones, though not all of them. The repertoire includes 77,000 or so clones, over 80% of them detected once, and about 0.54% sits in the top ten. Specimen: CD4+ or CD8+ T cells sorted from blood, collected in a trial of the OX40 agonist ivuxolimab. The receptor set was obtained from an adult with an advanced solid tumor such as melanoma, head and neck, liver or kidney cancer.

The count of this clone is one. The J gene is TRBJ1-2, the V gene TRBV27, with a possible D match to TRBD1 (5 bases). Trimming left V 8 bases short and J 4 bases short, with 14 bases between. The CDR3 length is 13 residues. CDR1 and CDR2 (germline): MNHEY, SMNVEV (reference sequence). The CDR3 spells CASATGDGYGYTF. The CDR3 DNA follows: TGTGCCAGCGCTACGGGGGATGGCTATGGCTACACCTTC.

The genes are TRBV28 and TRBJ2-3; D perhaps matches TRBD1 (5 bases). CDR1 and CDR2 from the germline V gene are MDHEN and SYDVKM. The ends were cut back, 5 bases at V and 0 bases at J, with 12 bases in the middle. This CDR3 spans 15 amino acids. As DNA, the CDR3 is TGTGCCAGCAGTGGGGCAGGGCCTAGCACAGATACGCAGTATTTT. Protein: CASSGAGPSTDTQYF.

The chain links TRBV10-3 to TRBJ1-1; D is unresolved. The germline CDR1 and CDR2 sequences are ENHRY and SYGVKD. The V end lost 3 bases, the J end lost 10 bases, and 12 bases lay between the germline ends. The CDR3 totals 12 residues. The CDR3 sequence: CAISDSNAGAFF. CDR3 in DNA: TGTGCCATCAGTGACTCTAATGCGGGAGCTTTCTTT.

This chain connects TRBV4-2 to TRBJ2-2; D possibly uses TRBD1 or TRBD2 (7 bases each). The CDR3 covers 16 residues. Trimming took off 4 bases at V and 7 bases at J, with 19 bases between the two ends. The V gene's germline CDR1 is LGHNA and CDR2 YNFKEQ. The CDR3 DNA sequence: TGTGCCAGCAGCCGACAGGGAGGGGCAACGGGCGGGGAGCTGTTTTTT. Encoded protein: CASSRQGGATGGELFF.

The chain recombines TRBV7-2 with TRBJ2-7; D is uncertain. With 5 bases removed from V and 0 bases from J, the gap between germline ends came to 17 bases. This CDR3 is 16 amino acids long. Per the germline V gene, CDR1 is SGHTA and CDR2 is FQGNSA. CDR3 loop: CASSTLSGKLSYEQYF. The CDR3 DNA follows: TGTGCCAGCAGCACTCTGTCGGGCAAACTCTCCTACGAGCAGTACTTC.

V gene TRBV6-5 combines with J gene TRBJ2-7; D unclear. Germline V gene data show CDR1 as MNHEY and CDR2 as SVGAGI. This CDR3 is 13 amino acids long. Deletions cut 0 bases from V and 6 bases from J, with 9 bases between. The CDR3 spells CASSYSRHREQYF. CDR3 DNA: TGTGCCAGCAGTTACTCGAGGCACCGCGAGCAGTACTTC.

This chain uses TRBV7-3 with TRBJ2-1; D gene ambiguous. Trimming took off 1 base at V and 0 bases at J, with 13 bases between the two ends. Germline assignment: CDR1 SGHTA and CDR2 FQGTGA. The CDR3 covers 17 residues. The CDR3: CASSLNPALTSYNEQFF. The CDR3 DNA reads TGTGCCAGCAGCTTAAACCCAGCCCTAACCTCCTACAATGAGCAGTTCTTC.

This clone appeared a single time. The chain recombines TRBV11-3 with TRBJ1-2; TRBD1 agrees at 7 bases. The ends lost 5 bases at V and 3 bases at J; junction bases unmatched: 12. Germline V gene lookup returns CDR1 SGHNT and CDR2 YENEEA. CDR3 size: 16 residues. CDR3 sequence (DNA): TGTGCCAGCAGCCCAGGTCGAGGGACAGCGGACTATGGCTACACCTTC. Protein: CASSPGRGTADYGYTF. Supplemented by reference TRBV11-3 and TRBJ1-2, the full variable domain reads EAGVVQSPRYKIIEKKQPVAFWCNPISGHNTLYWYLQNLGQGPELLIRYENEEAVDDSQLPKDRFSAERLKGVDSTLKIQPAELGDSAVYLCASSPGRGTADYGYTFGSGTRLTVV.

The chain couples TRBV5-4 to TRBJ2-2; 13 bases line up with TRBD2. The CDR3 consists of 17 residues. Germline V gene lookup returns CDR1 SGHNT and CDR2 YYREEE (reference sequence). V lost 4 bases, J lost 5 bases, and 8 bases stayed unmatched. Here the CDR3 reads CASSTRTSGRVTGELFF. In nucleotides, the CDR3 is TGTGCCAGCAGCACTAGGACTAGCGGGAGAGTGACCGGGGAGCTGTTTTTT.

The chain uses TRBV28 and TRBJ1-1; a weak D match, TRBD1 (6 bases). V lost 5 bases and J lost 1, with 14 bases in between. The CDR3 spans 15 residues. The germline gives CDR1 MDHEN, CDR2 SYDVKM. CDR3 DNA: TGTGCCAGCAGTCTCGATACAGGGCGGAACACTGAAGCTTTCTTT. Its translation: CASSLDTGRNTEAFF.

In its sample, this clone was seen once. The V and J genes are TRBV27 and TRBJ1-2; tentatively, D is TRBD1 (5 bases). Germline lookup yields CDR1 MNHEY and CDR2 SMNVEV (reference sequence). With 3 bases removed from V and 8 bases from J, the gap between germline ends came to 13 bases. The length of the CDR3 is 13 residues. CDR3 nucleotide sequence: TGTGCCAGCAGTTTCTCCAGGGAGCGCGGCTACACCTTC. It specifies CASSFSRERGYTF.

The chain combines TRBV7-9 with TRBJ2-2; possible D gene TRBD1, 6 bases. The CDR3 totals 15 residues. V lost 5 bases, J lost 0 bases, and 10 bases lay in between. Germline V lookup: CDR1 SEHNR, CDR2 FQNEAQ (reference sequence). The chain's CDR3 is CASSMDSANTGELFF. DNA for the CDR3: TGTGCCAGCAGCATGGACAGCGCGAACACCGGGGAGCTGTTTTTT.